This TCR beta chain was recorded in a study of early T cells in non-severe SARS-CoV-2 infection. Study-wide context: Chains from this unsorted whole-blood bulk RNA could not be paired.

Between the trimmed V and J ends, which lost 1 base and 5 bases, there was a span of 6 bases. CDR3 length equals 13 residues. Germline V gene data show CDR1 as LGHDT and CDR2 as YNNKEL (reference sequence). This clonotype occurred many times. Unique molecular identifiers were added to individual cDNA molecules. TCRdb called the 5' RACE reads again in MiXCR, with one record for every CDR3 protein. The sample carries tens of thousands of distinct CDR3 sequences, roughly 15% recorded once. The TCR sequence derives from an adult who was a healthcare worker with PCR-confirmed SARS-CoV-2 infection or an uninfected control (not recorded which). Sequenced material: whole blood. This chain joins TRBV3-1 and TRBJ2-1; D unresolved. CDR3 amino acids: CASSQVPNNEQFF. The CDR3 DNA reads as TGTGCCAGCAGCCAAGTCCCTAACAATGAGCAGTTCTTC.